A selection of T cell receptor beta chains follows, all from one sample in a study of a mutant IDH1 vaccine in newly diagnosed glioma. Data came from immunoSEQ multiplex PCR; TCRdb stores just in-frame clones and leaves some out. The table has 75,000 to 95,000 clones, approximately 89% seen once. Which antigens these TCRs recognize remains unknown. The material sequenced was PBMCs, taken from a glioma patient whose treatment included an IDH1 peptide vaccine. The receptors were sampled from a woman between 50 and 59 years old with glioma. CDR3s include the opening cysteine and the closing phenylalanine or tryptophan. A D gene is named only where the DNA matches it firmly. The size field is filled for only some rows; it gives once, few, many or a size class.

j_gene | d_gene | v_gene | len | abundance | CDR3aa | CDR3nt
TRBJ2-6 | NA | TRBV30 | 15 | NA | CACGLGRFGANVLTF | TGTGCCTGTGGATTGGGGCGGTTTGGGGCCAACGTCCTGACTTTC
TRBJ1-2 | TRBD1 | TRBV7-8 | 15 | NA | CASSPPGQGAKGYTF | TGTGCCAGCAGCCCGCCGGGACAGGGGGCTAAGGGCTACACCTTC
TRBJ2-1 | NA | TRBV7-9 | 13 | NA | CASSLTDVNEQFF | TGTGCCAGCAGCTTAACCGACGTCAATGAGCAGTTCTTC
TRBJ2-1 | NA | TRBV6-5 | 14 | NA | CASSVIRPYNEQFF | TGTGCCAGCAGTGTCATCCGGCCGTACAATGAGCAGTTCTTC
TRBJ2-3 | TRBD2 | TRBV11-2 | 16 | NA | CASSVLSGGSTDTQYF | TGTGCCAGCAGCGTACTGTCGGGGGGGAGCACAGATACGCAGTATTTT
TRBJ2-3 | TRBD1 | TRBV5-1 | 12 | NA | CASYQGVDTQYF | TGCGCCAGCTACCAGGGGGTGGATACGCAGTATTTT
TRBJ1-5 | NA | TRBV6-6 | 14 | NA | CASSYSTGDQPQHF | TGTGCCAGCAGTTACTCGACGGGGGATCAGCCCCAGCATTTT
TRBJ1-5 | TRBD1 | TRBV18 | 15 | NA | CASSPRQGGNQPQHF | TGTGCCAGCTCACCACGACAGGGTGGCAATCAGCCCCAGCATTTT
TRBJ1-4 | NA | TRBV18 | 15 | NA | CASSPSQPGGEKLFF | TGTGCCAGCTCACCAAGTCAGCCGGGGGGTGAAAAACTGTTTTTT
TRBJ1-6 | NA | TRBV5-1 | 15 | NA | CASSLEGGFNSPLHF | TGCGCCAGCAGCTTGGAAGGGGGGTTTAATTCACCCCTCCACTTT
TRBJ1-5 | NA | TRBV5-1 | 13 | NA | CASRYDSNQPQHF | TGCGCCAGCAGATATGATAGCAATCAGCCCCAGCATTTT
TRBJ2-7 | NA | TRBV9 | 16 | NA | CASSVGTGGPSYEQYF | TGTGCCAGCAGCGTAGGGACGGGCGGGCCTTCCTACGAGCAGTACTTC
TRBJ1-1 | NA | TRBV29-1 | 12 | few | CSVDSLNTEAFF | TGCAGCGTGGACAGCTTGAACACTGAAGCTTTCTTT
TRBJ2-2 | NA | TRBV9 | 15 | NA | CASSLSSGTRGELFF | TGTGCCAGCAGCTTGTCCTCCGGGACCCGAGGCGAGCTGTTTTTT
TRBJ1-1 | NA | TRBV19 | 13 | NA | CASSIGAGAEAFF | TGTGCCAGTAGTATAGGGGCCGGGGCTGAAGCTTTCTTT
TRBJ2-1 | TRBD1 | TRBV4-1 | 16 | NA | CASSQAGPDRGDEQFF | TGCGCCAGCAGCCAAGCGGGCCCGGACAGGGGGGATGAGCAGTTCTTC
TRBJ2-5 | NA | TRBV9 | 17 | NA | CASSVATSSGSQETQYF | TGTGCCAGCAGCGTAGCCACGAGTTCCGGCAGCCAAGAGACCCAGTACTTC
TRBJ1-6 | TRBD1 | TRBV5-1 | 16 | NA | CASSLVGTDNNSPLHF | TGCGCCAGCAGCTTGGTAGGGACAGATAATAATTCACCCCTCCACTTT
TRBJ2-7 | TRBD2 | TRBV4-1 | 15 | NA | CASSQGLAGVYEQYF | TGCGCCAGCAGCCAAGGACTAGCGGGAGTCTACGAGCAGTACTTC
TRBJ2-5 | NA | TRBV29-1 | 12 | NA | CSVALVQETQYF | TGCAGCGTTGCACTAGTCCAAGAGACCCAGTACTTC